This T cell receptor (beta chain) was documented in a study of cytotoxic CD8 clonotypes in ibrutinib-treated CLL. Study summary: Productive templates averaged roughly 270,000 per sample, and productive rearrangements around 97,000. Regarding the study as a whole: Sustained-remission patients were sampled at one set of times and progressing patients at different ones. Clonality went up at ibrutinib response and then declined back toward baseline at progression. Baseline clonality exceeded age-matched healthy donors and tracked circulating CD8+ T-cell counts.

There are a few counts of this clone. The antigen remains undetermined. Sequencing was performed with immunoSEQ multiplex PCR; in TCRdb, only in-frame clones are kept and a portion is missing. The data contain some 200,000 clones, 70% to 75% of them singletons. CDR1 SGHVS and CDR2 FQNEAQ come from the germline V gene. CDR3 length: 15 residues. V dropped 3 bases and J dropped 5 bases, with 15 bases sitting between them. This TCR was recovered from a human donor with chronic lymphocytic leukemia. V is TRBV7-8 and J is TRBJ2-3; the D gene is possibly TRBD1 (5 bases). This specimen consisted of PBMCs, obtained after 12 months of ibrutinib treatment. Written as DNA, the CDR3 is TGTGCCAGCAGCTTGATGAAACAGGAAGGAGATACGCAGTATTTT. It translates to CASSLMKQEGDTQYF. Variable domain in full (rest from reference TRBV7-8 and TRBJ2-3): GAGVSQSPRYKVAKRGQDVALRCDPISGHVSLFWYQQALGQGPEFLTYFQNEAQLDKSGLPSDRFFAERPEGSVSTLKIQRTQQEDSAVYLCASSLMKQEGDTQYFGPGTRLTVL.